The following is a T cell receptor (beta chain) sequence with its context. The sample originates from a study of blood T cell repertoires in COVID-19. On the study more broadly: Specimens from acute and convalescent COVID-19 originated in the United States, Italy and Spain. PBMCs, B-cell-depleted T cells, or T cells were the source of the cDNA or gDNA that made up the material.

Cohorts were determined from participant-reported clinical history. Original processing methods: Reference gene primer amplification gave nucleated cell count estimates. Clones were sequenced by immunoSEQ multiplex PCR, and TCRdb holds only the in-frame ones, with some missing. That table furnishes V, J and clone size, whereas the DNA furnished D and trimming. The data contain roughly 300,000 clones, 65% to 90% of them seen just once; the ten biggest clones take up roughly 4.2%. The specimen sequenced was PBMCs or T cells enriched from blood (not recorded which). The TCR originated in a middle-aged woman with acute COVID-19.

The CDR3 DNA sequence: TGTGCCATCAGTCGGGCGACAGGGGGGATCACTGAAGCTTTCTTT. Translation gives CAISRATGGITEAFF. The chain joins TRBV10-3 to TRBJ1-1, with TRBD1 identical over 9 bases. The V and J ends lost 5 bases and 4 bases, in that order; junction bases with no gene match: 8. Germline lookup yields CDR1 ENHRY and CDR2 SYGVKD. This CDR3 comprises 15 residues.